The TCR beta chain described here comes from a study of shared clonotypes between healthy human individuals. Overall study: A donor's plate count was three for CD4 naive and three for CD4 memory; CD8 naive had two and CD8 memory one.

The assay was run at deep level. TCRdb's table, derived via immunoSEQ multiplex PCR, lists solely in-frame clones and lacks some. The sample consists of about 79,000 clones, 60% to 65% of them appearing once. Germline trimming cut 4 bases from V and 6 bases from J; bases unmatched to any gene: 12. Germline assignment: CDR1 SGHKS and CDR2 YYEKEE (reference sequence). This CDR3 has 17 residues. On this clone: What it binds is not known.

General observations from the study: In having few donors, the study represented limited genetic and exposure-history diversity.

This sequence joins TRBV5-5 and TRBJ1-4, with TRBD1 identical over 10 bases. Sequencing used memory CD8+ T cells sorted from blood. Indicated subset: CD45RO+ cells pooled with CCR7-negative TemRA cells. The receptor was isolated from a man in his thirties or forties in good health. CDR3 sequence reads: CASSRQGAPGIDEKLFF. CDR3 in DNA: TGTGCCAGCAGCAGACAGGGGGCCCCGGGCATCGATGAAAAACTGTTTTTT.